This T cell receptor beta chain comes out of a study of shared clonotypes between healthy human individuals. For the study at large: Every donor yielded three CD4 naive, three CD4 memory, two CD8 naive and one CD8 memory plate.

Trimming shortened V by 3 bases and J by 3 bases, and 12 bases separated the two germline ends. This CDR3 contains 14 residues. Germline lookup yields CDR1 KGHSY and CDR2 FQNENV. Assay: immunoSEQ multiplex PCR; the TCRdb copy retains only in-frame clones and omits some. This sample yields about 1.5 million clones, of which roughly 96% are seen a single time; approximately 1.1% belongs to the top ten. Notes on this clone: Its antigen remains unknown.

General study points: Clonotype sharing among donors likely depends on sequencing depth. For naive CD4 cells, roughly 5% of clonotypes were shared across a few donors. Among non-shared clonotypes, generation probabilities were lower than among those shared by all four donors.

Sequenced: naive CD4+ T cells sorted from blood. Sample subset: CD45RA+ positively selected. The TCR originated in a man aged 25-45 years in good health. V usage is TRBV16 and J usage is TRBJ2-7; D is possibly TRBD1 (5 bases). CDR3 protein: CASSHNRLYYEQYF. Here the CDR3 DNA reads TGTGCCAGCAGCCATAACAGGTTATACTACGAGCAGTACTTC.